The 29 T cell receptor beta chains below come from one sample, sequenced in a study of T cell repertoires in cytomegalovirus infection. TCRdb re-derived calls from the reads in MiXCR, one entry per CDR3 protein. The sample lists more than 400,000 distinct CDR3 sequences; 26% were seen once. Sequenced material: PBMCs. These receptor sequences come from a human donor in good health (CMV status not recorded). Some clones in this sample may be carry-over from other donors' samples.

The genes are TRBV4-3 and TRBJ1-6, with D unresolved. CDR1 LGHNA and CDR2 YSLEER come from the germline V gene. V was trimmed by 1 base and J by 10 bases, leaving 14 bases between them. The CDR3 runs to 15 residues. The CDR3 sequence: CASSQVRGFGSPLHF. The CDR3, as DNA: TGCGCCAGCAGCCAAGTACGCGGTTTCGGCTCACCCCTCCACTTT.

This clonotype was counted a few times. V gene TRBV29-1 combines with J gene TRBJ2-2; TRBD2 matches 7 bases. The CDR3 has 14 amino acids. V lost 5 bases and J lost 7; bases outside the gene matches: 10. Germline loops: CDR1 SQVTM, CDR2 ANQGSEA. In DNA form, the CDR3 reads TGCAGCGTTCAGGTTGCGGGAGTAGACGGGGAGCTGTTTTTT. As protein: CSVQVAGVDGELFF.

This clonotype showed up just a few times. The rearrangement joins TRBV20-1 to TRBJ2-3; 8 bases are a match to TRBD2. Germline CDR1 is DFQATT and CDR2 is SNEGSKA (reference sequence). The ends lost 3 bases at V and 8 bases at J; junction bases unmatched: 10. This CDR3 has 14 amino acids. The chain's CDR3 is CSASMAGGSGTQYF. The CDR3 DNA follows: TGCAGTGCTAGTATGGCGGGAGGCTCTGGTACGCAGTATTTT.

This clonotype occurred many times. The chain uses TRBV7-8 and TRBJ1-6, with D possibly matching TRBD1 (6 bases). Trimming took off 2 bases at V and 10 bases at J, with 15 bases between the two ends. The CDR3 sequence is 15 residues long. Germline CDR1 is SGHVS and CDR2 is FQNEAQ. The CDR3, as DNA: TGTGCCAGCAGCTTATCTCCAGGGGCCGGCTCACCCCTCCACTTT. Its translation: CASSLSPGAGSPLHF.

In its sample, this clonotype was seen many times. V gene TRBV7-8 combines with J gene TRBJ1-1; D remains ambiguous. CDR3 length: 14 amino acids. Trimming shortened V by 4 bases and J by 3 bases, and 12 bases separated the two germline ends. Per germline, CDR1 SGHVS and CDR2 FQNEAQ. The CDR3 DNA reads as TGTGCCAGCAGCTCCCCGATGCGGCACACTGAAGCTTTCTTT. Translating gives CASSSPMRHTEAFF. Full variable domain (remainder filled in from reference TRBV7-8 and TRBJ1-1): GAGVSQSPRYKVAKRGQDVALRCDPISGHVSLFWYQQALGQGPEFLTYFQNEAQLDKSGLPSDRFFAERPEGSVSTLKIQRTQQEDSAVYLCASSSPMRHTEAFFGQGTRLTVV.

The CDR3, as DNA: TGTGCCAGCACCATAGGGGCACAACGCTATGGCTACACCTTC. This codes for CASTIGAQRYGYTF. The chain uses TRBV12-3 or TRBV12-4 and TRBJ1-2; D is perhaps TRBD1 (5 bases). CDR3 size: 14 residues. The ends were cut back, 7 bases at V and 4 bases at J, with 16 bases in the middle.

This clonotype was seen only once. The J gene is TRBJ2-1, the V gene TRBV4-3; D gene ambiguous. The CDR3 is 15 amino acids. Germline CDR1 LGHNA, CDR2 YSLEER. V was cut by 0 bases and J by 1 base, with 7 bases left in between. The CDR3 DNA is TGCGCCAGCAGCCAAGAACGGGTTTCCTACAATGAGCAGTTCTTC. It translates to CASSQERVSYNEQFF.

V is TRBV6-2 or TRBV6-3 and J is TRBJ2-1; no clear D. Trimming removed 5 bases from V and 3 bases from J, with 14 bases in between. The CDR3 has 15 residues. Germline V gene lookup returns CDR1 MNHEY and CDR2 SVGEGT. CDR3 sequence: CASSATILIYNEQFF. For the CDR3, the DNA is TGTGCCAGCAGTGCTACAATCCTGATCTACAATGAGCAGTTCTTC.

This chain's CDR3 is CASSLGRDREAFF. CDR3 bases: TGCGCCAGCAGCTTGGGCCGGGACAGGGAAGCTTTCTTT. V usage is TRBV5-1 and J usage is TRBJ1-1, with 8 bases matching TRBD1. CDR1 SGHRS and CDR2 YFSETQ come from the germline V gene. V was clipped by 0 bases and J by 8 bases; unmatched bases: 3. This CDR3 comprises 13 residues.

The chain recombines TRBV2 with TRBJ2-3, with D possibly matching TRBD2 (5 bases). Trimming shortened V by 4 bases and J by 6 bases, and 5 bases separated the two germline ends. Per germline, CDR1 SNHLY and CDR2 FYNNEI. The CDR3 runs to 11 residues. CDR3 DNA: TGTGCCAGCAGTGGGGAGGATACGCAGTATTTT. Translation: CASSGEDTQYF.

In this sample, this clonotype turned up many times. The chain carries TRBV11-2 and TRBJ2-1, with 9 bases identical to TRBD2. CDR3 length: 16 residues. J gave up 5 bases and V 5 bases, and 10 bases lay outside the gene matches. Germline V gene data show CDR1 as SGHAT and CDR2 as FQNNGV. This CDR3 is CASSAAAGGHHNEQFF. In DNA form, the CDR3 reads TGTGCCAGCAGCGCCGCAGCGGGAGGCCACCACAATGAGCAGTTCTTC. The full variable domain, in which reference TRBV11-2 and TRBJ2-1 provide the parts outside the CDR3, is EAGVAQSPRYKIIEKRQSVAFWCNPISGHATLYWYQQILGQGPKLLIQFQNNGVVDDSQLPKDRFSAERLKGVDSTLKIQPAKLEDSAVYLCASSAAAGGHHNEQFFGPGTRLTVL.

This clonotype was counted only a few times. The gene calls are TRBV5-6 and TRBJ2-7, with 7 positions matching TRBD2. Losses at the gene ends were 3 bases for V and 6 bases for J; bases not matched to a gene: 12. Germline loops: CDR1 SGHDT, CDR2 YYEEEE. The CDR3 spans 15 residues. Here the CDR3 DNA reads TGTGCCAGCAGCTACGGACTAGTCATTGCAGGCGAGCAGTACGTC. Protein: CASSYGLVIAGEQYV.

The table lists this clonotype with a few counts. This chain uses TRBV7-4 with TRBJ2-5, with TRBD2 matching over 7 bases. The V and J ends lost 5 bases and 5 bases, in that order; junction bases with no gene match: 8. CDR1 is SGHVT and CDR2 is SQSDAQ in the germline V gene. The CDR3 has 14 residues. DNA for the CDR3: TGTGCCAGCAGCCAAACTAGCGATCACGAGACCCAGTACTTC. Translated: CASSQTSDHETQYF.

This clonotype was seen a handful of times. The V and J genes are TRBV7-9 and TRBJ2-5, with D possibly called TRBD1 or TRBD2 (6 bases each). The CDR3 length is 18 residues. CDR1 and CDR2 from the germline V gene are SEHNR and FQNEAQ (reference sequence). The V end lost 5 bases, the J end lost 0 bases, and 22 bases lay between the germline ends. The CDR3 DNA is TGTGCCAGCAGCCTTATCGGTGGGGGGCAGCCAAACCAAGAGACCCAGTACTTC. Protein product: CASSLIGGGQPNQETQYF.

This clonotype was counted ten times or more. V gene TRBV7-9 combines with J gene TRBJ2-7; possible D gene TRBD2, 7 bases. Germline lookup yields CDR1 SEHNR and CDR2 FQNEAQ (reference sequence). The CDR3 totals 17 residues. The V end was cut by 4 bases, the J end by 2 bases, with 21 bases between. The CDR3 sequence is CASSSPQGLAATYEQYF. In DNA form, the CDR3 reads TGTGCCAGCAGCTCCCCTCAGGGGCTAGCGGCCACCTACGAGCAGTACTTC.

This clonotype was seen ten or more times. This chain links TRBV10-3 with TRBJ1-2; D call uncertain. Looked up from germline, CDR1 is ENHRY and CDR2 is SYGVKD. Trimming cost V 1 base and J 4 bases, with 7 bases left between them. The CDR3 runs to 13 residues. The CDR3 region has the DNA TGTGCCATCAGTGAGTTAAAACTCTATGGCTACACCTTC. It encodes CAISELKLYGYTF.

This chain uses TRBV12-3 or TRBV12-4 with TRBJ1-2, with TRBD1 matching over 7 bases. The CDR3 spans 14 residues. V shed 3 bases, J shed 8 bases, and the junction held 9 bases outside the gene matches. DNA of the CDR3: TGTGCCAGCAGTTTTGGCCAGGGGGTAAGAGGCTACACCTTC. This gives the protein CASSFGQGVRGYTF.

The chain recombines TRBV6-2 or TRBV6-3 with TRBJ2-2; 12 bases align to TRBD2. Germline V CDR1 and CDR2: MNHEY, SVGEGT. Unmatched junction bases numbered 11, after V lost 7 bases and J lost 5 bases. CDR3 length: 17 residues. The DNA for the CDR3 is TGTGCCAGCAACCATCCAAGACTAGCGGGAGCGACCGGGGAGCTGTTTTTT. It codes for CASNHPRLAGATGELFF.

The chain carries TRBV6-2 or TRBV6-3 and TRBJ1-2, with 7 bases identical to TRBD1. The CDR3 runs to 15 residues. The junction had 9 bases not matched to a gene; V was cut back by 0 bases and J by 8 bases. The V gene's germline CDR1 is MNHEY and CDR2 SVGEGT. The CDR3 loop is CASSYSRQGGEGYTF. The CDR3 coding sequence is TGTGCCAGCAGTTACTCAAGGCAGGGGGGGGAAGGCTACACCTTC.

This clonotype was observed at least ten times. This rearrangement joins TRBV7-2 to TRBJ2-1, with TRBD2 matching over 11 bases. Unmatched junction bases numbered 3, after V lost 2 bases and J lost 12 bases. The V gene's germline CDR1 is SGHTA and CDR2 FQGNSA. The CDR3 length is 13 residues. Here the CDR3 reads CASSLTSGSVQFF. The CDR3 DNA follows: TGTGCCAGCAGCTTAACTAGCGGGAGTGTGCAGTTCTTC.

In its sample, this clonotype was seen many times. The chain links TRBV7-2 to TRBJ2-2; D is uncertain. The germline V and J ends were trimmed by 1 base and 4 bases, with 7 bases remaining between them. The CDR3 runs to 14 residues. Germline-derived CDR1 and CDR2 are SGHTA and FQGNSA. In DNA form, the CDR3 reads TGTGCCAGCAGCTTAGGACCGGGCACCGGGGAGCTGTTTTTT. It specifies CASSLGPGTGELFF.

This sequence joins TRBV6-6 and TRBJ2-3; 9 bases fit TRBD1. Per the germline V gene, CDR1 is MNHNY and CDR2 is SVGAGI (reference sequence). Trimming removed 7 bases from V and 5 bases from J; junction bases left unmatched: 7. The CDR3 has 14 amino acids. The CDR3 nucleotides read TGTGCCAGCAACCTGGGACAGGGAATAGATACGCAGTATTTT. This encodes CASNLGQGIDTQYF.

The chain recombines TRBV29-1 with TRBJ2-1; 7 bases align to TRBD2. Per germline, CDR1 SQVTM and CDR2 ANQGSEA. J gave up 5 bases and V 7 bases, and 14 bases lay outside the gene matches. The CDR3 runs to 15 residues. CDR3 bases: TGCAGCGGACGGGTGGGGGGAGGGTACAACAATGAGCAGTTCTTC. This translates into CSGRVGGGYNNEQFF.

This clonotype has only a few counts. The V call is TRBV11-2, the J call TRBJ2-4, with 8 bases matching TRBD2. Trimming cost V 0 bases and J 16 bases; bases outside gene matches: 8. The CDR3 totals 13 residues. Germline lookup yields CDR1 SGHAT and CDR2 FQNNGV. CDR3 in amino acids: CASSLDPAGGHYF. CDR3 DNA sequence: TGTGCCAGCAGCTTAGATCCCGCGGGAGGTCATTACTTC.

The chain has TRBV20-1 and TRBJ1-5; D is unresolved. From germline, CDR1 is DFQATT and CDR2 SNEGSKA (reference sequence). The CDR3 length is 17 residues. V lost 0 bases and J lost 0, with 15 bases in between. The CDR3 DNA reads as TGCAGTGCTAGAGATCGTAGGGAGTTGGGTAGCAATCAGCCCCAGCATTTT. Amino acids: CSARDRRELGSNQPQHF.

This clonotype occurred once. The chain has TRBV15 and TRBJ1-1, with D tentatively TRBD1 (5 bases). Germline V CDR1 and CDR2: LNHNV, YYDKDF (reference sequence). This CDR3 has 13 amino acids. Trimming cost V 3 bases and J 7 bases, with 12 bases left between them. The CDR3 loop reads CATSSLRGVEAFF. The CDR3 DNA sequence: TGTGCCACCAGCAGCCTCAGAGGGGTTGAAGCTTTCTTT.

V gene TRBV6-2 or TRBV6-3 combines with J gene TRBJ2-3, with D possibly matching TRBD2 (5 bases). Between the trimmed V and J ends, which lost 2 bases and 0 bases, there was a span of 12 bases. Germline V gene sequence: CDR1 MNHEY, CDR2 SVGEGT. This CDR3 is 16 amino acids long. The CDR3 loop is CASSYRSGTSTDTQYF. The CDR3 nucleotides read TGTGCCAGCAGTTACCGCAGCGGAACTAGCACAGATACGCAGTATTTT.

The V call is TRBV27, the J call TRBJ2-3, with D tentatively TRBD1 (6 bases). The CDR3 runs to 15 residues. The V gene's germline CDR1 is MNHEY and CDR2 SMNVEV (reference sequence). The V and J ends lost 5 bases and 0 bases respectively, with 12 bases between them. In DNA, the CDR3 is TGTGCCAGCAGTCCCCAGGGGCGGAGCACAGATACGCAGTATTTT. As protein: CASSPQGRSTDTQYF.

This clonotype came up a few times. The rearrangement joins TRBV10-1 to TRBJ2-1; the D is unclear. Trimming removed 3 bases at V and 5 bases at J, with 5 bases between. Germline-derived CDR1 and CDR2 are WNHNN and SYGVQD (reference sequence). The CDR3 runs 12 residues. For the CDR3, the DNA is TGCGCCAGCAGTGAAGGCAACAATGAGCAGTTCTTC. Its protein product is CASSEGNNEQFF.